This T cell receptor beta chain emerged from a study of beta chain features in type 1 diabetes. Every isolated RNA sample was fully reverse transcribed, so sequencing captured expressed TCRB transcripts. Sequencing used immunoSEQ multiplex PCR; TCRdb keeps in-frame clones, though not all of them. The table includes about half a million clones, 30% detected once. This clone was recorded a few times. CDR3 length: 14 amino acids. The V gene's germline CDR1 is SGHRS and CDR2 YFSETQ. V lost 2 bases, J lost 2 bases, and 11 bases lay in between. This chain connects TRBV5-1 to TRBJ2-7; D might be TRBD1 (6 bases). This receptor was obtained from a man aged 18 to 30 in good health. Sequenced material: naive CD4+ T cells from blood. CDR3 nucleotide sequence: TGCGCCAGCAGCTTCACAGGGTCCACCTACGAGCAGTACTTC. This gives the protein CASSFTGSTYEQYF.